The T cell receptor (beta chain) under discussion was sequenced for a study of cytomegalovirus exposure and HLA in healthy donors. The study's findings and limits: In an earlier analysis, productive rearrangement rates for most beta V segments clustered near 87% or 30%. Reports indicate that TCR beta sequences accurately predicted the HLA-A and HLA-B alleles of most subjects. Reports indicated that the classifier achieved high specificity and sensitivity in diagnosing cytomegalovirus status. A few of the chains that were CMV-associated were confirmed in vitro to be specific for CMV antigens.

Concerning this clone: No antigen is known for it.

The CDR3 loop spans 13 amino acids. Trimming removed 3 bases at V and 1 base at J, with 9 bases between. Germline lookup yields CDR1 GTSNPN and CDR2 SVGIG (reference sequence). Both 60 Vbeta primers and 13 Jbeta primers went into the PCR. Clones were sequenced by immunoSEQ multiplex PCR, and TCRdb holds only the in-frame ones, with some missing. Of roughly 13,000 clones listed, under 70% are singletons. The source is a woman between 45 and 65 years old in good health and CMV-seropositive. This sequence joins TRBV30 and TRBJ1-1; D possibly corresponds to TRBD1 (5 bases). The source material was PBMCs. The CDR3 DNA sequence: TGTGCCTGGAGAAGACAGACGAACACTGAAGCTTTCTTT. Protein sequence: CAWRRQTNTEAFF.